Sequencing of this T cell receptor (beta chain) was carried out in a study of T cells after yellow fever vaccination. On the study more broadly: It was SMART-Seq v4 Ultra Low Input that prepared the fractions with low cell numbers. General study findings and limits: A weaker secondary response peaked on day 5, the primary on day 15. Sorted repertoires could include abundant contaminating clonotypes from bulk cells.

MiXCR, applied by TCRdb to the 5' RACE reads, yields one record per CDR3 protein. The sample records about 58,000 distinct CDR3 sequences, approximately 7.7% being singletons. The table lists this clonotype with many counts. The antigen is unknown. V lost 0 bases to trimming and J lost 5 bases, with 7 bases between them. Germline values: CDR1 SGHDN, CDR2 FVKESK. This CDR3 has 13 amino acids. The chain recombines TRBV14 with TRBJ2-5; D ambiguous. This sequence was found in a man younger than 35 who received the YFV17D yellow fever vaccine. The sample here was CD8+ T cells sorted from PBMCs, taken on the day of the first yellow fever vaccination. The CDR3 nucleotides are TGTGCCAGCAGCCAAGAACGCACGGAGACCCAGTACTTC. Encoded protein: CASSQERTETQYF.